Presented here are 24 T cell receptor beta chains from one specimen sequenced in a study of blood T cell repertoires in COVID-19. TCRdb's table, derived via immunoSEQ multiplex PCR, lists solely in-frame clones and lacks some. Of almost 200,000 clones detected, 85% to 90% appear once; the ten largest clones hold 0.75% to 0.95%. Material for sequencing was peripheral blood. These receptors were collected from a woman in her sixties or seventies with acute or convalescent COVID-19.

The V and J genes are TRBV7-7 and TRBJ2-3, with D possibly matching TRBD1 (6 bases). Trimming took off 5 bases at V and 3 bases at J, with 12 bases between the two ends. Germline lookup yields CDR1 SSHAT and CDR2 FNYEAQ (reference sequence). The CDR3 has 14 amino acids. CDR3 nucleotides: TGTGCCAGCAGCCCCCTACAGGGAACAGATACGCAGTATTTT. Translated, it gives CASSPLQGTDTQYF.

The chain combines TRBV29-1 with TRBJ2-1; 7 bases map to TRBD1. Trimming cost V 4 bases and J 5 bases; bases outside gene matches: 5. The CDR3 is 13 amino acids. Germline V lookup: CDR1 SQVTM, CDR2 ANQGSEA. The CDR3, as DNA: TGCAGCGTTGTAGGGGGCGCCCACAATGAGCAGTTCTTC. Translation: CSVVGGAHNEQFF.

The chain couples TRBV7-2 to TRBJ1-6, with D maybe TRBD1 (5 bases). The CDR3 runs 16 residues. CDR1 SGHTA and CDR2 FQGNSA come from the germline V gene. V was clipped by 5 bases and J by 1 base, with 12 bases between them. The CDR3 region is CASSREGLSYNSPLHF. DNA for the CDR3: TGTGCCAGCAGCCGCGAGGGACTGTCCTATAATTCACCCCTCCACTTT.

This chain connects TRBV27 to TRBJ2-5, with TRBD1 identical over 7 bases. The trim removed 7 bases at V and 5 bases at J, leaving 10 bases unmatched. The CDR3 runs 14 residues. Germline V gene data show CDR1 as MNHEY and CDR2 as SMNVEV (reference sequence). CDR3 protein: CASTQTGAGETQYF. The DNA of the CDR3 is TGTGCCAGCACCCAAACAGGGGCAGGGGAGACCCAGTACTTC.

This chain uses TRBV9 with TRBJ2-3; 14 nucleotides line up with TRBD2. CDR1 SGDLS and CDR2 YYNGEE come from the germline V gene. The junction had 10 bases not matched to a gene; V was cut back by 4 bases and J by 6 bases. This CDR3 region has 17 residues. The CDR3 loop is CASSPWGLAGVGDTQYF. In DNA, the CDR3 is TGTGCCAGCAGCCCATGGGGACTAGCGGGAGTAGGGGATACGCAGTATTTT.

This rearrangement joins TRBV5-1 to TRBJ2-3, with 13 nucleotides matching TRBD2. Germline V gene sequence: CDR1 SGHRS, CDR2 YFSETQ. The V and J ends lost 2 bases and 4 bases, in that order; junction bases with no gene match: 1. The CDR3 length is 15 residues. CDR3 bases: TGCGCCAGCAGCTTTGGACTAGCGGGAGCAGATACGCAGTATTTT. It codes for CASSFGLAGADTQYF.

In this sample, this clone turned up a few times. The rearrangement joins TRBV20-1 to TRBJ1-1, with D perhaps matching TRBD1 (5 bases). Germline V lookup: CDR1 DFQATT, CDR2 SNEGSKA (reference sequence). This CDR3 region has 11 residues. V shed 0 bases and J shed 6 bases, with 5 bases lying between them. For the CDR3, the DNA is TGCAGTGCTAGAGAAGGGGCTGAAGCTTTCTTT. Its translation: CSAREGAEAFF.

This clone has only a few counts. The genes are TRBV27 and TRBJ1-1; weak D call: TRBD1 (5 bases). Germline-derived CDR1 and CDR2 are MNHEY and SMNVEV (reference sequence). This CDR3 region has 15 residues. V was trimmed by 4 bases and J by 0 bases, leaving 12 bases between them. DNA for the CDR3: TGTGCCAGCAGTTCGTTACAGGTAATGAACACTGAAGCTTTCTTT. Translation: CASSSLQVMNTEAFF.

V is TRBV6-5 and J is TRBJ2-7; 7 bases are shared with TRBD1. The germline V gene has CDR1 MNHEY and CDR2 SVGAGI. This CDR3 is built from 14 residues. Unmatched junction bases numbered 8, after V lost 6 bases and J lost 3 bases. CDR3 in amino acids: CASRARDRDYEQYF. The CDR3 DNA reads as TGTGCCAGCAGAGCCCGGGACAGAGACTACGAGCAGTACTTC.

The V gene is TRBV7-8, the J gene TRBJ2-5; unclear D gene. CDR3 length equals 12 residues. Trimming pared 6 bases from V and 5 bases from J, leaving 10 bases between. CDR1 is SGHVS, CDR2 FQNEAQ, per germline. CDR3 DNA: TGTGCCAGCAGTCTAGGAGCTGAGACCCAGTACTTC. Translation gives CASSLGAETQYF.

This rearrangement joins TRBV19 to TRBJ1-2, with a possible D match to TRBD1 (5 bases). The CDR3 has 14 amino acids. CDR1 LNHDA and CDR2 SQIVND come from the germline V gene (reference sequence). V lost 6 bases and J lost 3, with 14 bases in between. CDR3 nucleotide sequence: TGTGCCAGTAGAAAGACAGAGATGCACTATGGCTACACCTTC. Its protein product is CASRKTEMHYGYTF. Full variable domain (remainder filled in from reference TRBV19 and TRBJ1-2): DGGITQSPKYLFRKEGQNVTLSCEQNLNHDAMYWYRQDPGQGLRLIYYSQIVNDFQKGDIAEGYSVSREKKESFPLTVTSAQKNPTAFYLCASRKTEMHYGYTFGSGTRLTVV.

This clone was seen just once. V gene TRBV6-2 or TRBV6-3 combines with J gene TRBJ2-7, with D perhaps TRBD1 (5 bases). This CDR3 is 15 amino acids long. Germline values: CDR1 MNHEY, CDR2 SVGEGT. V gave up 0 bases and J gave up 2 bases, with 11 bases separating them. The CDR3 DNA reads TGTGCCAGCAGTTACTCGGGCAGGGTCCCCTACGAGCAGTACTTC. It translates to CASSYSGRVPYEQYF.

This clone appeared a few times. The chain uses TRBV11-3 and TRBJ2-2; 13 nucleotides line up with TRBD2. CDR3 length: 17 residues. The V segment lost 5 bases and the J segment 16 bases; nucleotides outside the gene matches: 19. CDR1 and CDR2 from the germline V gene are SGHNT and YENEEA. The CDR3 loop reads CASSPGDTSGTSGDWFF. The CDR3 nucleotides read TGTGCCAGCAGCCCAGGGGACACATCCGGGACTAGCGGGGATTGGTTTTTT.

The genes are TRBV2 and TRBJ1-2, with D unclear. This CDR3 region has 14 residues. The germline V gene encodes CDR1 SNHLY and CDR2 FYNNEI. V was trimmed by 7 bases and J by 8 bases, leaving 20 bases between them. The CDR3 DNA is TGTGCCAGCACCGAGGACTATGCCTTGGGAGGCTACACCTTC. Amino acids: CASTEDYALGGYTF. The complete variable domain, with remaining parts taken from reference TRBV2 and TRBJ1-2, reads EPEVTQTPSHQVTQMGQEVILRCVPISNHLYFYWYRQILGQKVEFLVSFYNNEISEKSEIFDDQFSVERPDGSNFTLKIRSTKLEDSAMYFCASTEDYALGGYTFGSGTRLTVV.

This chain connects TRBV7-6 to TRBJ1-2; D might be TRBD1 (6 bases). V dropped 1 base and J dropped 6 bases, with 9 bases sitting between them. Germline-derived CDR1 and CDR2 are SGHVS and FNYEAQ. The CDR3 sequence is 13 residues long. In DNA form, the CDR3 reads TGTGCCAGCAGCTTAGAACAGGGCGATGGCTACACCTTC. Encoded protein: CASSLEQGDGYTF.

The chain carries TRBV7-6 and TRBJ2-3; 7 nucleotides align to TRBD1. The CDR3 runs to 14 residues. The germline gives CDR1 SGHVS, CDR2 FNYEAQ. The junction had 10 bases not matched to a gene; V was cut back by 5 bases and J by 8 bases. The CDR3 here is CASSADRPDGTQYF. The CDR3 DNA is TGTGCCAGCAGCGCGGACAGGCCTGACGGTACGCAGTATTTT.

V is TRBV6-5 and J is TRBJ1-1; no definite D call. The CDR3 spans 16 residues. V dropped 4 bases and J dropped 0 bases, with 15 bases sitting between them. Looked up from germline, CDR1 is MNHEY and CDR2 is SVGAGI. The CDR3 region has the DNA TGTGCCAGCAGTTCGACTGGACGGAGGATGAACACTGAAGCTTTCTTT. Translation: CASSSTGRRMNTEAFF.

The V and J genes are TRBV4-2 and TRBJ2-1; no reliable D call. The CDR3 runs to 16 residues. The germline V gene encodes CDR1 LGHNA and CDR2 YNFKEQ. The V and J ends lost 1 base and 5 bases respectively, with 15 bases between them. The CDR3 coding sequence is TGTGCCAGCAGCCAAGTTCGCACGGGTGCGGACAATGAGCAGTTCTTC. This sequence encodes CASSQVRTGADNEQFF.

V gene TRBV19 combines with J gene TRBJ1-1; 7 bases line up with TRBD1. Germline CDR1 LNHDA, CDR2 SQIVND (reference sequence). The J segment lost 4 bases and the V segment lost 7 bases, leaving 6 bases of the junction unmatched. The CDR3 runs to 13 residues. CDR3 protein: CASIRQGSTEAFF. The DNA for the CDR3 is TGTGCCAGTATCCGACAGGGCAGCACTGAAGCTTTCTTT.

This chain joins TRBV19 and TRBJ1-2, with TRBD1 identical over 7 bases. This CDR3 is 12 amino acids long. The trim removed 6 bases at V and 4 bases at J, leaving 2 bases unmatched. Germline values: CDR1 LNHDA, CDR2 SQIVND (reference sequence). CDR3 loop: CASRDRSYGYTF. For the CDR3, the DNA is TGTGCCAGTAGGGACAGGAGCTATGGCTACACCTTC.

The chain recombines TRBV18 with TRBJ1-1; possibly TRBD1 for D (5 bases). CDR1 and CDR2 from the germline V gene are KGHSH and LQKENI. The CDR3 contains 14 residues. V was trimmed by 2 bases and J by 5 bases, leaving 12 bases between them. CDR3 nucleotides: TGTGCCAGCTCACCAATGGACACTGGGACTGAAGCTTTCTTT. This translates into CASSPMDTGTEAFF.

The rearrangement joins TRBV6-5 to TRBJ2-2; weak D call: TRBD2 (5 bases). The germline CDR1 and CDR2 sequences are MNHEY and SVGAGI. Trimming shortened V by 6 bases and J by 7 bases, and 15 bases separated the two germline ends. The CDR3 runs 14 residues. The CDR3 region has the DNA TGTGCCAGCAGGCAAAGGATGAGCGGCGGGGAGCTGTTTTTT. It yields the protein CASRQRMSGGELFF.

The chain recombines TRBV4-3 with TRBJ2-1; TRBD2 matches at 8 bases. The germline gives CDR1 LGHNA, CDR2 YSLEER. The junction had 10 bases not matched to a gene; V was cut back by 1 base and J by 8 bases. The CDR3 covers 16 residues. CDR3 protein: CASSQGRSGSGYEQFF. The CDR3 nucleotides read TGCGCCAGCAGCCAAGGGCGGAGCGGGAGTGGGTATGAGCAGTTCTTC.

This clone was detected only a few times. The chain uses TRBV5-8 and TRBJ2-7; D not resolved. Germline assignment: CDR1 SGHTS and CDR2 YDEGEE. Trimming left V 2 bases short and J 2 bases short, with 14 bases between. The CDR3 totals 15 residues. As DNA, the CDR3 is TGTGCCAGCAGCTTACGACATCATCGGCCCTACGAGCAGTACTTC. Amino acid sequence: CASSLRHHRPYEQYF.